A single sample gave rise to the 28 T cell receptor beta chains below, sequenced in a study of blood T cell repertoires in COVID-19. Using immunoSEQ multiplex PCR, the repertoire was profiled, and TCRdb retains in-frame clones only, with some absent. This table has about 220,000 clones, approximately 84% appearing once. Specimen: peripheral blood. The origin of the receptors is a woman between 55 and 75 years old with acute or convalescent COVID-19.

The rearrangement joins TRBV6-1 to TRBJ1-4; tentatively, D is TRBD1 (6 bases). From germline, CDR1 is MNHNS and CDR2 SASEGT. V was clipped by 0 bases and J by 7 bases, with 12 bases between them. The CDR3 contains 15 residues. CDR3 nucleotides: TGTGCCAGCAGTGAAGCTCTACAGGGCCTTGAAAAACTGTTTTTT. It yields the protein CASSEALQGLEKLFF.

J is TRBJ2-5 and V is TRBV28, with 8 bases matching TRBD1. With 6 bases clipped from V and 5 bases from J, the junction kept 11 bases outside the gene matches. The germline V gene encodes CDR1 MDHEN and CDR2 SYDVKM. The CDR3 is made up of 15 amino acids. CDR3 region: CASRSGQGGFETQYF. The CDR3 region has the DNA TGTGCCAGCAGGTCCGGACAGGGCGGGTTTGAGACCCAGTACTTC. Full variable domain (missing parts from reference TRBV28 and TRBJ2-5): DVKVTQSSRYLVKRTGEKVFLECVQDMDHENMFWYRQDPGLGLRLIYFSYDVKMKEKGDIPEGYSVSREKKERFSLILESASTNQTSMYLCASRSGQGGFETQYFGPGTRLLVL.

A single count supports this clone. The chain combines TRBV5-1 with TRBJ2-1; 12 bases map to TRBD2. J was trimmed by 4 bases and V by 0 bases; bases with no gene match: 5. This CDR3 region has 17 residues. Germline V gives CDR1 SGHRS, CDR2 YFSETQ. The CDR3 region has the DNA TGCGCCAGCAGCTTGGGACTAGCGGGGGCCGGTTACAATGAGCAGTTCTTC. It is translated as CASSLGLAGAGYNEQFF.

The chain carries TRBV27 and TRBJ1-5; D gene unclear. The CDR3 extends over 14 amino acids. Looked up from germline, CDR1 is MNHEY and CDR2 is SMNVEV (reference sequence). The germline V and J ends were trimmed by 2 bases and 7 bases, with 12 bases remaining between them. This chain's CDR3 is CASSLVGGIQPQHF. Written as DNA, the CDR3 is TGTGCCAGCAGTTTAGTGGGAGGAATCCAGCCCCAGCATTTT.

The V gene is TRBV20-1, the J gene TRBJ2-5, with D hard to call. The germline V and J ends were trimmed by 5 bases and 7 bases, with 11 bases remaining between them. Germline V lookup: CDR1 DFQATT, CDR2 SNEGSKA (reference sequence). The CDR3 totals 11 residues. CDR3 sequence: CSAQAPGTQYF. For the CDR3, the DNA is TGCAGTGCTCAAGCACCCGGGACCCAGTACTTC.

CDR3 residues: CASPGTGRYEQYF. DNA of the CDR3: TGTGCCAGCCCCGGGACAGGGAGGTACGAGCAGTACTTC. V is TRBV27 and J is TRBJ2-7; 9 nucleotides match TRBD1. The ends lost 8 bases at V and 4 bases at J; junction bases unmatched: 6. This CDR3 comprises 13 residues. Looked up from germline, CDR1 is MNHEY and CDR2 is SMNVEV (reference sequence).

This clone came up once. The rearrangement uses TRBV6-6 and TRBJ1-5; D is ambiguous. The CDR3 is 15 residues long. In germline, CDR1 is MNHNY, CDR2 SVGAGI (reference sequence). Trimming shortened V by 2 bases and J by 8 bases, and 16 bases separated the two germline ends. The CDR3 DNA is TGTGCCAGCAGTTACCCCCAGGCCAGCGGAAAGCCCCAGCATTTT. It translates to CASSYPQASGKPQHF.

For this clone: Being one base from a much bigger clone, this may be a read error. The chain carries TRBV2 and TRBJ1-1; TRBD1 might be the D (5 bases). The CDR3 is made up of 13 amino acids. Germline V gene lookup returns CDR1 SNHLY and CDR2 FYNNEI. V lost 5 bases and J lost 1, with 8 bases in between. The CDR3 sequence: CASSRGGNTEAFF. The CDR3 DNA reads as TGTGCCAGCAGTCGGGGGGGGAACACTGAAGCTTTCTTT.

This rearrangement joins TRBV5-6 to TRBJ1-2, with TRBD1 identical over 10 bases. The germline CDR1 and CDR2 sequences are SGHDT and YYEEEE. After removal of 6 bases from V and 4 bases from J, the junction contained 12 bases not matched to a gene. The CDR3 spans 16 residues. CDR3 nucleotide sequence: TGTGCCAGCAATCCGGGACAGGGGCGCAGGGTCTATGGCTACACCTTC. Translating gives CASNPGQGRRVYGYTF. The full variable domain, with the rest looked up from reference TRBV5-6 and TRBJ1-2, is DAGVTQSPTHLIKTRGQQVTLRCSPKSGHDTVSWYQQALGQGPQFIFQYYEEEERQRGNFPDRFSGHQFPNYSSELNVNALLLGDSALYLCASNPGQGRRVYGYTFGSGTRLTVV.

V is TRBV7-9 and J is TRBJ2-7; possibly TRBD1 for D (5 bases). Germline V gene sequence: CDR1 SEHNR, CDR2 FQNEAQ (reference sequence). CDR3 length: 14 residues. V was trimmed by 0 bases and J by 5 bases, leaving 11 bases between them. The DNA of the CDR3 is TGTGCCAGCAGCTTAGCGATATCCAGGGACGAGCAGTACTTC. This codes for CASSLAISRDEQYF.

The chain recombines TRBV7-2 with TRBJ1-2; possible D gene TRBD1, 5 bases. The CDR3 sequence is 13 residues long. Trimming removed 2 bases from V and 6 bases from J, with 10 bases in between. Germline V gives CDR1 SGHTA, CDR2 FQGNSA. CDR3 nucleotides: TGTGCCAGCAGCTTACATAAGGGGCATGGCTACACCTTC. Translation gives CASSLHKGHGYTF.

The CDR3 is CASGTGTGGTSSGNTIYF. CDR3 bases: TGTGCTAGTGGAACCGGGACAGGGGGAACGAGCTCTGGAAACACCATATATTTT. This sequence joins TRBV12-5 and TRBJ1-3; 11 bases match TRBD1. V lost 6 bases and J lost 0; bases outside the gene matches: 10. The CDR3 has 18 amino acids. Germline V gives CDR1 LGHNT, CDR2 FRNRAP.

The chain uses TRBV19 and TRBJ2-7; D ambiguous. The CDR3 length is 14 residues. Trimming removed 1 base from V and 0 bases from J, with 7 bases in between. In germline, CDR1 is LNHDA, CDR2 SQIVND (reference sequence). Here the CDR3 reads CASSIVAGSYEQYF. The CDR3, as DNA: TGTGCCAGTAGTATAGTAGCTGGCTCCTACGAGCAGTACTTC.

The chain links TRBV7-7 to TRBJ1-6, with 8 bases that match TRBD1. Germline CDR1 SSHAT, CDR2 FNYEAQ (reference sequence). J gave up 7 bases and V 4 bases, and 9 bases lay outside the gene matches. The CDR3 has 16 amino acids. The CDR3 region has the DNA TGTGCCAGCAGCTCCAACCCGGGACAGGCAAATTCACCCCTCCACTTT. Protein product: CASSSNPGQANSPLHF.

This chain links TRBV6-5 with TRBJ1-6; D is possibly TRBD1 (6 bases). CDR3 length: 13 residues. V lost 5 bases to trimming and J lost 10 bases, with 12 bases between them. CDR1 is MNHEY, CDR2 SVGAGI, per germline. The CDR3 DNA is TGTGCCAGCAGTACAGGGTTTCGGTCACCCCTCCACTTT. Residues: CASSTGFRSPLHF.

The V and J genes are TRBV15 and TRBJ1-5; 10 bases line up with TRBD1. CDR3 length: 15 residues. Per the germline V gene, CDR1 is LNHNV and CDR2 is YYDKDF (reference sequence). With 5 bases clipped from V and 4 bases from J, the junction kept 5 bases outside the gene matches. CDR3 loop: CATSLDRGQNQPQHF. In nucleotides, the CDR3 is TGTGCCACCAGCCTTGACAGGGGGCAGAATCAGCCCCAGCATTTT. The full variable domain, completed using reference TRBV15 and TRBJ1-5, is DAMVIQNPRYQVTQFGKPVTLSCSQTLNHNVMYWYQQKSSQAPKLLFHYYDKDFNNEADTPDNFQSRRPNTSFCFLDIRSPGLGDTAMYLCATSLDRGQNQPQHFGDGTRLSIL.

This chain uses TRBV27 with TRBJ2-1, with 13 bases aligning to TRBD2. The V gene end was trimmed by 6 bases and the J gene end by 4 bases; junction bases not matched to a gene: 3. Germline loops: CDR1 MNHEY, CDR2 SMNVEV (reference sequence). The CDR3 runs 15 residues. DNA for the CDR3: TGTGCCAGCAGAAGGACTAGCGGGGGTTACAATGAGCAGTTCTTC. Amino acids: CASRRTSGGYNEQFF.

The chain recombines TRBV7-3 with TRBJ2-2, with TRBD2 matching 7 bases. This CDR3 is 15 amino acids long. Germline CDR1 SGHTA, CDR2 FQGTGA. V trimming: 1 base; J trimming: 6 bases; junction bases outside the gene matches: 5. The CDR3 spells CASSLMTSSPGELFF. CDR3 DNA: TGTGCCAGCAGCTTAATGACTAGCTCTCCCGGGGAGCTGTTTTTT.

The chain combines TRBV5-6 with TRBJ1-1, with TRBD1 as a possible D gene (5 bases). CDR1 is SGHDT and CDR2 is YYEEEE in the germline V gene. The CDR3 has 17 residues. V lost 2 bases, J lost 3 bases, and 20 bases lay in between. CDR3 sequence: CASSFRAGPRMDTEAFF. For the CDR3, the DNA is TGTGCCAGCAGCTTTCGGGCAGGGCCGAGGATGGACACTGAAGCTTTCTTT.

This clone came up once. V gene TRBV9 combines with J gene TRBJ2-7, with TRBD1 matching over 8 bases. The germline V gene encodes CDR1 SGDLS and CDR2 YYNGEE. The CDR3 runs to 15 residues. Trimming at V came to 4 bases and at J to 2 bases, leaving 8 bases not matched to a gene. DNA of the CDR3: TGTGCCAGCAGCTTAACACCGGGACAGGCCTACGAGCAGTACTTC. Amino acid sequence: CASSLTPGQAYEQYF.

The gene calls are TRBV6-5 and TRBJ2-2; no clear D. The CDR3 is made up of 13 amino acids. Germline loops: CDR1 MNHEY, CDR2 SVGAGI. V was clipped by 6 bases and J by 6 bases, with 11 bases between them. Written as DNA, the CDR3 is TGTGCCAGCAGCCGACTGGTGGCCGGGGAGCTGTTTTTT. It specifies CASSRLVAGELFF.

As DNA, the CDR3 is TGTGCCAGCAGTGAACAGGGTAGCAATCAGCCCCAGCATTTT. It encodes CASSEQGSNQPQHF. The rearrangement links TRBV27 to TRBJ1-5, with D perhaps matching TRBD1 (6 bases). This CDR3 comprises 14 residues. In germline, CDR1 is MNHEY, CDR2 SMNVEV (reference sequence). Trimming removed 5 bases at V and 0 bases at J, with 8 bases between.

This rearrangement joins TRBV5-1 to TRBJ2-2; D gene unclear. The CDR3 contains 12 residues. V dropped 5 bases and J dropped 2 bases, with 4 bases sitting between them. CDR1 is SGHRS, CDR2 YFSETQ, per germline. The CDR3 loop is CASSRNTGELFF. The CDR3 DNA reads TGCGCCAGCAGTCGTAACACCGGGGAGCTGTTTTTT. The whole variable domain, remainder taken from reference TRBV5-1 and TRBJ2-2, is KAGVTQTPRYLIKTRGQQVTLSCSPISGHRSVSWYQQTPGQGLQFLFEYFSETQRNKGNFPGRFSGRQFSNSRSEMNVSTLELGDSALYLCASSRNTGELFFGEGSRLTVL.

This clone was counted a few times. The chain carries TRBV7-9 and TRBJ2-3; 12 bases are a match to TRBD2. V was pared by 1 base and J by 2 bases, with 4 bases of the junction left unmatched. The CDR3 length is 17 residues. The germline gives CDR1 SEHNR, CDR2 FQNEAQ (reference sequence). This CDR3 is CASSLGLAGASTDTQYF. The CDR3 DNA reads as TGTGCCAGCAGCTTAGGACTAGCGGGGGCCTCCACAGATACGCAGTATTTT.

The chain links TRBV5-8 to TRBJ1-1, with D unclear. The CDR3 runs to 11 residues. CDR1 and CDR2 (germline): SGHTS, YDEGEE. Trimming pared 1 base from V and 6 bases from J, leaving 4 bases between. In DNA form, the CDR3 reads TGTGCCAGCAGCTTGCGCGCTGAAGCTTTCTTT. It encodes CASSLRAEAFF.

This clone has just a few counts. The rearrangement joins TRBV12-3 or TRBV12-4 to TRBJ1-2; D unresolved. The CDR3 has 12 residues. V was shortened by 2 bases and J by 5 bases, with 6 bases between the two germline ends. Here the CDR3 reads CASSLKQYGYTF. The CDR3 DNA follows: TGTGCCAGCAGTTTAAAACAGTATGGCTACACCTTC.

This clone was observed a few times. The chain carries TRBV7-8 and TRBJ1-1; D gene uncertain. The CDR3 loop spans 15 amino acids. Germline values: CDR1 SGHVS, CDR2 FQNEAQ. Trimming left V 7 bases short and J 5 bases short, with 20 bases between. In DNA form, the CDR3 reads TGTGCCAGCATCCCAAGCCCTTCCCGGTGGACTGAAGCTTTCTTT. As protein: CASIPSPSRWTEAFF.

The V gene is TRBV19, the J gene TRBJ1-3; 7 bases fit TRBD1. CDR3 length: 14 amino acids. The V segment lost 9 bases and the J segment 0 bases; nucleotides outside the gene matches: 5. CDR1 and CDR2 (germline): LNHDA, SQIVND (reference sequence). CDR3 in amino acids: CASGTGVSGNTIYF. In DNA, the CDR3 is TGTGCCAGCGGCACAGGGGTCTCTGGAAACACCATATATTTT.